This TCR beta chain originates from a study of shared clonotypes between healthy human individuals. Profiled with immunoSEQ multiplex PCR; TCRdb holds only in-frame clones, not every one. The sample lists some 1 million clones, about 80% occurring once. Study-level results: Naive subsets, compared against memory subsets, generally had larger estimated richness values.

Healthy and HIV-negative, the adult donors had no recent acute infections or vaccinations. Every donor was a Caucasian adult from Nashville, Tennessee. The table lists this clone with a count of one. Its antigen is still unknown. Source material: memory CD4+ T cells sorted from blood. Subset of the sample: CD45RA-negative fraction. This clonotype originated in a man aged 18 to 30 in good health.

This CDR3 reads CASSLKGRVGTLNTGELFF. The CDR3 bases are TGCGCCAGCAGCCTCAAGGGAAGGGTTGGGACCCTGAACACCGGGGAGCTGTTTTTT. The V gene is TRBV4-1, the J gene TRBJ2-2, with D possibly being TRBD1 or TRBD2 (5 bases each). V was cut by 4 bases and J by 1 base, with 22 bases left in between. This CDR3 has 19 residues. Germline V CDR1 and CDR2: MGHRA, YSYEKL.